The 19 T cell receptor beta chains given below trace back to one sample, sequenced in a study of blood T cell repertoires in COVID-19. Profiled with immunoSEQ multiplex PCR; TCRdb holds only in-frame clones, not every one. The sample includes about 310,000 clones, approximately 90% of them seen just once. Sequenced: PBMCs or T cells enriched from blood (not recorded which). These receptors originate from a woman under 30 who had recovered from COVID-19.

The genes are TRBV2 and TRBJ1-1; no reliable D call. The CDR3 has 15 residues. V was cut by 1 base and J by 4 bases, with 13 bases left in between. CDR1 and CDR2 (germline): SNHLY, FYNNEI. The CDR3 here is CASSEGSTVITEAFF. Here the CDR3 DNA reads TGTGCCAGCAGTGAAGGATCTACGGTAATCACTGAAGCTTTCTTT. The entire variable domain, with the rest obtained from reference TRBV2 and TRBJ1-1, is as follows: EPEVTQTPSHQVTQMGQEVILRCVPISNHLYFYWYRQILGQKVEFLVSFYNNEISEKSEIFDDQFSVERPDGSNFTLKIRSTKLEDSAMYFCASSEGSTVITEAFFGQGTRLTVV.

The J gene is TRBJ1-5, the V gene TRBV28; TRBD1 aligns across 9 bases. Germline CDR1 is MDHEN and CDR2 is SYDVKM. The length of the CDR3 is 13 residues. V gave up 7 bases and J gave up 7 bases; unmatched junction bases: 5. CDR3 amino acids: CASTGGQGQPQHF. In DNA form, the CDR3 reads TGTGCCAGCACTGGGGGACAGGGACAGCCCCAGCATTTT. Full variable domain (missing parts from reference TRBV28 and TRBJ1-5): DVKVTQSSRYLVKRTGEKVFLECVQDMDHENMFWYRQDPGLGLRLIYFSYDVKMKEKGDIPEGYSVSREKKERFSLILESASTNQTSMYLCASTGGQGQPQHFGDGTRLSIL.

V usage is TRBV28 and J usage is TRBJ1-3, with D perhaps TRBD1 (5 bases). This CDR3 spans 13 amino acids. Germline loops: CDR1 MDHEN, CDR2 SYDVKM. V was clipped by 5 bases and J by 12 bases, with 17 bases between them. Written as DNA, the CDR3 is TGTGCCAGCAGTCAATCGCGGGGGTTAAGCATATATTTT. Translated: CASSQSRGLSIYF.

This clone turned up a few times. The rearrangement uses TRBV5-1 and TRBJ1-6; 8 nucleotides line up with TRBD1. The V and J ends lost 0 bases and 9 bases, in that order; junction bases with no gene match: 14. CDR3 length equals 18 residues. CDR1 SGHRS and CDR2 YFSETQ come from the germline V gene. This chain's CDR3 is CASSLDLQGGILSSPLHF. The CDR3 DNA is TGCGCCAGCAGCTTGGACCTACAGGGGGGCATTTTAAGTTCACCCCTCCACTTT.

The chain couples TRBV7-9 to TRBJ1-2, with 10 bases matching TRBD1. In germline, CDR1 is SEHNR, CDR2 FQNEAQ (reference sequence). The J segment lost 6 bases and the V segment lost 5 bases, leaving 9 bases of the junction unmatched. CDR3 length equals 15 residues. CDR3 loop: CASSNRDRGEDGYTF. The CDR3 DNA sequence: TGTGCCAGCAGCAACCGGGACAGGGGTGAGGATGGCTACACCTTC.

This chain connects TRBV6-5 to TRBJ2-3; D might be TRBD1 (6 bases). The germline V gene has CDR1 MNHEY and CDR2 SVGAGI. The CDR3 has 13 residues. Deletions cut 6 bases from V and 3 bases from J, with 10 bases between. The CDR3 loop is CASRDRTTDTQYF. The CDR3 region has the DNA TGTGCCAGCAGAGACAGGACGACAGATACGCAGTATTTT.

This clone was detected a few times. The chain joins TRBV30 to TRBJ1-1; no definite D call. Germline-derived CDR1 and CDR2 are GTSNPN and SVGIG (reference sequence). CDR3 length equals 13 residues. V lost 4 bases and J lost 1, with 10 bases in between. The CDR3 spells CAWIGVSNTEAFF. The CDR3 region has the DNA TGTGCCTGGATCGGGGTTTCGAACACTGAAGCTTTCTTT. The full variable domain, rest sourced from reference TRBV30 and TRBJ1-1, is SQTIHQWPATLVQPVGSPLSLECTVEGTSNPNLYWYRQAAGRGLQLLFYSVGIGQISSEVPQNLSASRPQDRQFILSSKKLLLSDSGFYLCAWIGVSNTEAFFGQGTRLTVV.

The chain is built from TRBV19 and TRBJ1-4; D call uncertain. The CDR3 is 14 residues long. Between the trimmed V and J ends, which lost 3 bases and 0 bases, there was a span of 5 bases. In germline, CDR1 is LNHDA, CDR2 SQIVND (reference sequence). CDR3: CASSMAATNEKLFF. The CDR3 DNA sequence: TGTGCCAGTAGTATGGCCGCAACTAATGAAAAACTGTTTTTT.

This chain joins TRBV24-1 and TRBJ2-2; a possible D gene is TRBD1 (5 bases). V dropped 2 bases and J dropped 1 base, with 10 bases sitting between them. CDR1 and CDR2 (germline): KGHDR, SFDVKD. CDR3 length: 16 amino acids. The CDR3 DNA reads as TGTGCCACCAGTGATTCAAGGGGTCGGAACACCGGGGAGCTGTTTTTT. Encoded protein: CATSDSRGRNTGELFF.

V is TRBV6-1 and J is TRBJ2-7; TRBD2 agrees at 11 bases. The J segment lost 2 bases and the V segment lost 4 bases, leaving 13 bases of the junction unmatched. CDR1 is MNHNS and CDR2 is SASEGT in the germline V gene. This CDR3 is 18 amino acids long. CDR3: CASSVGPSGRSTPYEQYF. CDR3 DNA: TGTGCCAGCAGTGTCGGGCCTAGCGGGAGGTCCACCCCCTACGAGCAGTACTTC.

This clone was recorded once. This chain connects TRBV7-9 to TRBJ2-7; TRBD1 is a possible D gene (5 bases). Trimming removed 5 bases from V and 3 bases from J, with 20 bases in between. From germline, CDR1 is SEHNR and CDR2 FQNEAQ (reference sequence). This CDR3 region has 16 residues. The CDR3 nucleotides are TGTGCCAGCAGCCGTACCTCCGGTGTCAGGGACTACGAGCAGTACTTC. Amino acids: CASSRTSGVRDYEQYF.

The chain has TRBV18 and TRBJ1-5; 7 nucleotides agree with TRBD1. The CDR3 sequence is 14 residues long. After removal of 3 bases from V and 5 bases from J, the junction contained 4 bases not matched to a gene. Germline values: CDR1 KGHSH, CDR2 LQKENI. The DNA for the CDR3 is TGTGCCAGCTCACCGACAGGGTTTTATCAGCCCCAGCATTTT. It is translated as CASSPTGFYQPQHF.

This clone was recorded only once. J is TRBJ2-7 and V is TRBV27; 13 bases align to TRBD2. Germline V gives CDR1 MNHEY, CDR2 SMNVEV (reference sequence). There are 14 residues in the CDR3. V was clipped by 5 bases and J by 4 bases; unmatched bases: 2. The CDR3 coding sequence is TGTGCCAGCAGTCCGACTAGCGGGGGGTACGAGCAGTACTTC. Residues: CASSPTSGGYEQYF.

V and J are TRBV28 and TRBJ1-4; 7 bases are a match to TRBD1. The CDR3 length is 16 residues. Germline CDR1 is MDHEN and CDR2 is SYDVKM. With V trimmed by 6 bases and J by 5 bases, 12 bases remained unmatched. The CDR3 loop reads CASSLIRQGRNEKLFF. The CDR3 DNA reads as TGTGCCAGCAGCCTGATTCGACAGGGACGCAATGAAAAACTGTTTTTT.

The chain has TRBV5-4 and TRBJ1-5, with 10 nucleotides matching TRBD1. This CDR3 has 15 residues. Germline V gene data show CDR1 as SGHNT and CDR2 as YYREEE (reference sequence). V lost 4 bases and J lost 1; bases outside the gene matches: 2. The DNA of the CDR3 is TGTGCCAGCAGCCCGGGACAGGGGAGCAATCAGCCCCAGCATTTT. This translates into CASSPGQGSNQPQHF.

DNA of the CDR3: TGTGCCAGCAGTTTGGGGGGGGGCGAGGATCAGCCCCAGCATTTT. Residues: CASSLGGGEDQPQHF. V is TRBV28 and J is TRBJ1-5, with TRBD1 as a possible D gene (6 bases). The V gene lost 3 bases and the J gene lost 5 bases, with 14 bases spanning the gap. The CDR3 is 15 amino acids. Germline V gives CDR1 MDHEN, CDR2 SYDVKM.

The rearrangement joins TRBV6-5 to TRBJ1-1, with D perhaps matching TRBD1 (5 bases). Per germline, CDR1 MNHEY and CDR2 SVGAGI. V was shortened by 7 bases and J by 5 bases, with 17 bases between the two germline ends. The CDR3 extends over 14 amino acids. The CDR3 loop reads CASTAGPGRTEAFF. The CDR3 DNA follows: TGTGCCAGCACCGCGGGACCCGGGAGGACTGAAGCTTTCTTT.

The V gene is TRBV4-2, the J gene TRBJ1-2; D might be TRBD1 (6 bases). The CDR3 loop spans 15 amino acids. V shed 0 bases and J shed 4 bases, with 12 bases lying between them. CDR1 is LGHNA and CDR2 is YNFKEQ in the germline V gene. DNA for the CDR3: TGTGCCAGCAGCCAAGAAGGACAGAATTTCTATGGCTACACCTTC. Translating it yields CASSQEGQNFYGYTF.

The chain carries TRBV19 and TRBJ2-1; D gene ambiguous. This CDR3 comprises 13 residues. V lost 2 bases and J lost 8, with 10 bases in between. Per the germline V gene, CDR1 is LNHDA and CDR2 is SQIVND (reference sequence). CDR3 sequence (DNA): TGTGCCAGTAGTATAATCGGGTCCGATGAGCAGTTCTTC. It is translated as CASSIIGSDEQFF.